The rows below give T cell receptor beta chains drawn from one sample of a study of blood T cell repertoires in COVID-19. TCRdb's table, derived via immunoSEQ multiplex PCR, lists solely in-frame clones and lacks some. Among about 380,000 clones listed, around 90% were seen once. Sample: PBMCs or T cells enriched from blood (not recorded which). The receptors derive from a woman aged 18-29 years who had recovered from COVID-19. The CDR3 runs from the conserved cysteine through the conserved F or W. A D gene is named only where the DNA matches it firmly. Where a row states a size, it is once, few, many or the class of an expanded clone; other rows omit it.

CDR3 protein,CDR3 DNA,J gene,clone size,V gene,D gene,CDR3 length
CASSVGPLTGDTSDTQYF,TGTGCCAGCAGCGTCGGGCCCTTGACAGGGGACACCTCAGATACGCAGTATTTT,TRBJ2-3,-,TRBV9,TRBD1,18
CASSLERTGITGELFF,TGTGCCAGCAGCTTAGAAAGGACAGGGATCACCGGGGAGCTGTTTTTT,TRBJ2-2,-,TRBV11-3,TRBD1,16
CARRLPGTGGSRNQPQHF,TGTGCCAGAAGGTTGCCCGGGACAGGGGGGTCGCGGAATCAGCCCCAGCATTTT,TRBJ1-5,-,TRBV5-3,TRBD1,18
CASSINRVRMNTEAFF,TGTGCCAGTAGTATAAACAGGGTCCGGATGAACACTGAAGCTTTCTTT,TRBJ1-1,-,TRBV19,-,16
CAWSVSLSNSPLHF,TGTGCCTGGAGTGTAAGCCTGTCCAATTCACCCCTCCACTTT,TRBJ1-6,-,TRBV30,-,14
CASSEDGLAGGRDTQYF,TGTGCCAGCAGTGAAGACGGACTAGCGGGGGGGCGTGATACGCAGTATTTT,TRBJ2-3,-,TRBV2,TRBD2,17
CASKRGGAPFTDTQYF,TGTGCCAGCAAAAGGGGTGGAGCCCCATTCACAGATACGCAGTATTTT,TRBJ2-3,-,TRBV27,-,16
CASGSPRQGEETQYF,TGTGCTAGTGGTTCCCCAAGACAGGGTGAAGAGACCCAGTACTTC,TRBJ2-5,-,TRBV12-5,TRBD1,15
CASSLGGTSGGYSSYNEQFF,TGCGCCAGCAGCTTGGGTGGGACTAGCGGGGGTTACAGCTCCTACAATGAGCAGTTCTTC,TRBJ2-1,-,TRBV5-1,TRBD2,20
CATSDLVSFSQPQHF,TGTGCCACCAGTGATTTGGTTTCCTTCAGTCAGCCCCAGCATTTT,TRBJ1-5,-,TRBV24-1,-,15
CASRIRGLGSYEQYF,TGTGCCAGCAGGATCCGGGGACTAGGTTCCTACGAGCAGTACTTC,TRBJ2-7,-,TRBV6-5,TRBD2,15
CASTVQGFNSPLHF,TGTGCCAGCACTGTACAGGGCTTTAATTCACCCCTCCACTTT,TRBJ1-6,-,TRBV2,-,14
CASSLARGRQGRTSGNTIYF,TGTGCCAGCAGCTTAGCAAGGGGAAGACAGGGGCGAACCTCTGGAAACACCATATATTTT,TRBJ1-3,once,TRBV7-2,TRBD1,20
CASSTPGLAETQYF,TGTGCCAGCAGCACTCCGGGACTAGCGGAGACCCAGTACTTC,TRBJ2-5,once,TRBV7-9,TRBD2,14
CARSATNSREGEEQFF,TGTGCCAGAAGCGCAACGAACTCCCGAGAGGGAGAGGAGCAGTTCTTC,TRBJ2-1,-,TRBV5-3,-,16
CASSPDRGQNYGYTF,TGTGCCAGCAGCCCGGACAGGGGGCAAAACTATGGCTACACCTTC,TRBJ1-2,-,TRBV21-1,-,15
CASRLNTENQPQHF,TGTGCCAGCAGGCTTAATACAGAGAATCAGCCCCAGCATTTT,TRBJ1-5,-,TRBV28,-,14
CASSLVTGSTDTQYF,TGCGCCAGCAGCTTGGTAACAGGAAGCACAGATACGCAGTATTTT,TRBJ2-3,-,TRBV5-1,-,15
CAKDSPQPPSTDTQYF,TGTGCCAAGGACAGCCCGCAACCTCCCAGCACAGATACGCAGTATTTT,TRBJ2-3,-,TRBV19,-,16
CASSFGSREAFF,TGTGCCAGCAGCTTCGGGAGCCGGGAAGCTTTCTTT,TRBJ1-1,-,TRBV5-4,-,12